One and the same sample provided the 23 T cell receptor beta chains below, sequenced in a study of T cell responses to AZD1222 COVID-19 vaccine. TCRdb's table, derived via immunoSEQ multiplex PCR, lists solely in-frame clones and lacks some. The repertoire has some 130,000 clones, more than 75% of them found once; the top ten carry about 4%. The sequenced sample was peripheral blood, obtained on day 0 of AZD1222 vaccination. These receptors all come from an adult in good health.

The chain has TRBV7-9 and TRBJ1-4; D unresolved. V was cut by 5 bases and J by 4 bases, with 17 bases left in between. The CDR3 loop spans 16 amino acids. Looked up from germline, CDR1 is SEHNR and CDR2 is FQNEAQ (reference sequence). Here the CDR3 DNA reads TGTGCCAGCAGCCGTAAGGAATCGGTCCATAATGAAAAACTGTTTTTT. It codes for CASSRKESVHNEKLFF.

This chain joins TRBV9 and TRBJ2-3; 8 positions match TRBD1. Germline V gene sequence: CDR1 SGDLS, CDR2 YYNGEE. V was pared by 4 bases and J by 4 bases, with 8 bases of the junction left unmatched. The length of the CDR3 is 15 residues. For the CDR3, the DNA is TGTGCCAGCAGCTCCCGGACAGGGTTGTCAGATACGCAGTATTTT. Protein product: CASSSRTGLSDTQYF.

The chain couples TRBV5-6 to TRBJ1-6; D gene unclear. Germline V gene data show CDR1 as SGHDT and CDR2 as YYEEEE. Trimming stripped 3 bases from V and 7 bases from J, with 17 bases between. CDR3 size: 16 residues. The DNA of the CDR3 is TGTGCCAGCAGCTCCCCCGGGCAGAACCTCAATTCACCCCTCCACTTT. It codes for CASSSPGQNLNSPLHF. Full variable domain (missing parts from reference TRBV5-6 and TRBJ1-6): DAGVTQSPTHLIKTRGQQVTLRCSPKSGHDTVSWYQQALGQGPQFIFQYYEEEERQRGNFPDRFSGHQFPNYSSELNVNALLLGDSALYLCASSSPGQNLNSPLHFGNGTRLTVT.

The chain links TRBV7-9 to TRBJ2-7; 10 nucleotides line up with TRBD2. This CDR3 is built from 15 residues. Germline trimming cut 6 bases from V and 4 bases from J; bases unmatched to any gene: 9. Per germline, CDR1 SEHNR and CDR2 FQNEAQ (reference sequence). Here the CDR3 reads CASSQIAGGRYEQYF. In DNA form, the CDR3 reads TGTGCCAGCAGTCAGATAGCGGGGGGTAGATACGAGCAGTACTTC.

This rearrangement joins TRBV2 to TRBJ2-6; 7 bases fit TRBD1. J was trimmed by 0 bases and V by 4 bases; bases with no gene match: 6. There are 17 residues in the CDR3. Germline V gene data show CDR1 as SNHLY and CDR2 as FYNNEI. The CDR3 DNA follows: TGTGCCAGCAGTGGCATGACAGGGTCCTCTGGGGCCAACGTCCTGACTTTC. Encoded protein: CASSGMTGSSGANVLTF.

This sequence joins TRBV28 and TRBJ2-7, with 8 nucleotides matching TRBD1. V was clipped by 6 bases and J by 2 bases; unmatched bases: 12. The CDR3 has 16 residues. CDR1 is MDHEN, CDR2 SYDVKM, per germline. DNA of the CDR3: TGTGCCAGCAGCGCCTATACGGACAGGGTGGCCTACGAGCAGTACTTC. This sequence encodes CASSAYTDRVAYEQYF.

The chain couples TRBV3-1 (or the pseudogene TRBV3-2) to TRBJ1-5; a possible D gene is TRBD1 (5 bases). Trimming stripped 2 bases from V and 6 bases from J, with 14 bases between. The germline gives CDR1 LGHDT, CDR2 YNNKEL (reference sequence). The CDR3 totals 15 residues. CDR3 in amino acids: CASSQQGTDGQPQHF. The CDR3 DNA is TGTGCCAGCAGCCAACAGGGAACCGACGGTCAGCCCCAGCATTTT.

The chain recombines TRBV19 with TRBJ1-3, with D unclear. Trimming stripped 5 bases from V and 3 bases from J, with 8 bases between. This CDR3 comprises 13 residues. Germline lookup yields CDR1 LNHDA and CDR2 SQIVND (reference sequence). The CDR3 DNA is TGTGCCAGTAGTGCGGCCCATGGAAACACCATATATTTT. Protein product: CASSAAHGNTIYF. Using reference TRBV19 and TRBJ1-3 for the parts outside the CDR3, the full variable domain is DGGITQSPKYLFRKEGQNVTLSCEQNLNHDAMYWYRQDPGQGLRLIYYSQIVNDFQKGDIAEGYSVSREKKESFPLTVTSAQKNPTAFYLCASSAAHGNTIYFGEGSWLTVV.

V usage is TRBV5-1 and J usage is TRBJ2-3, with D unclear. Trimming pared 4 bases from V and 0 bases from J, leaving 6 bases between. The CDR3 loop spans 13 amino acids. CDR1 and CDR2 from the germline V gene are SGHRS and YFSETQ. The DNA for the CDR3 is TGCGCCAGCAGCGCGGACAGCACAGATACGCAGTATTTT. Amino acid sequence: CASSADSTDTQYF.

The sample holds one count of this clone. The V and J genes are TRBV30 and TRBJ1-5; D may be TRBD1 (5 bases). The V and J ends lost 5 bases and 2 bases respectively, with 10 bases between them. This CDR3 region has 13 residues. Germline lookup yields CDR1 GTSNPN and CDR2 SVGIG (reference sequence). In nucleotides, the CDR3 is TGTGCCTGGTCTCAACAGGGCAATCAGCCCCAGCATTTT. As protein: CAWSQQGNQPQHF.

The J gene is TRBJ2-2, the V gene TRBV28; D is unclear. Germline V CDR1 and CDR2: MDHEN, SYDVKM. The V gene lost 5 bases and the J gene lost 2 bases, with 6 bases spanning the gap. The CDR3 consists of 13 residues. The DNA of the CDR3 is TGTGCCAGCAGTCAAGCTAACACCGGGGAGCTGTTTTTT. Translating it yields CASSQANTGELFF.

The rearrangement uses TRBV5-6 and TRBJ2-3; 9 bases line up with TRBD2. The trim removed 0 bases at V and 2 bases at J, leaving 4 bases unmatched. Germline V CDR1 and CDR2: SGHDT, YYEEEE. This CDR3 contains 16 residues. This chain's CDR3 is CASSLAPSGDTDTQYF. In nucleotides, the CDR3 is TGTGCCAGCAGCTTGGCGCCTAGCGGGGACACAGATACGCAGTATTTT.

This clone was seen more than once but under ten times. The V call is TRBV2, the J call TRBJ1-4; unclear D gene. Trimming removed 6 bases at V and 8 bases at J, with 16 bases between. This CDR3 region has 14 residues. The germline CDR1 and CDR2 sequences are SNHLY and FYNNEI. CDR3 sequence reads: CASRSGEGNEKLFF. CDR3 nucleotides: TGTGCCAGCAGGAGCGGGGAAGGGAACGAAAAACTGTTTTTT.

This clone was observed once. V and J are TRBV6-4 and TRBJ1-2; 7 bases line up with TRBD1. The ends lost 3 bases at V and 4 bases at J; junction bases unmatched: 5. This CDR3 spans 14 amino acids. The germline V gene encodes CDR1 MRHNA and CDR2 SNTAGT. The CDR3 spells CASSEKGGPYGYTF. The CDR3, as DNA: TGTGCCAGCAGTGAAAAAGGGGGCCCCTATGGCTACACCTTC.

The chain has TRBV28 and TRBJ1-2; D may be TRBD1 (5 bases). The CDR3 is 16 residues long. The germline CDR1 and CDR2 sequences are MDHEN and SYDVKM. V lost 3 bases to trimming and J lost 7 bases, with 21 bases between them. The CDR3 DNA sequence: TGTGCCAGCAGTTTTTTTCATGCTGGGCAGGGAGGTGGCTACACCTTC. It encodes CASSFFHAGQGGGYTF.

This chain links TRBV3-1 (or the pseudogene TRBV3-2) with TRBJ2-5; D remains unclear. CDR1 and CDR2 from the germline V gene are LGHDT and YNNKEL (reference sequence). The CDR3 runs to 15 residues. The V end was cut by 0 bases, the J end by 5 bases, with 13 bases between. CDR3 loop: CASSQDSTVRETQYF. The CDR3 bases are TGTGCCAGCAGCCAAGATAGCACAGTAAGGGAGACCCAGTACTTC.

The rearrangement uses TRBV5-1 and TRBJ2-6; D is unclear. Trimming cost V 0 bases and J 2 bases, with 9 bases left between them. From germline, CDR1 is SGHRS and CDR2 YFSETQ. The CDR3 totals 16 residues. CDR3 sequence (DNA): TGCGCCAGCAGCTTGGAGGCGAACACTGGGGCCAACGTCCTGACTTTC. Its translation: CASSLEANTGANVLTF. Drawing the rest from reference TRBV5-1 and TRBJ2-6, the complete variable domain is KAGVTQTPRYLIKTRGQQVTLSCSPISGHRSVSWYQQTPGQGLQFLFEYFSETQRNKGNFPGRFSGRQFSNSRSEMNVSTLELGDSALYLCASSLEANTGANVLTFGAGSRLTVL.

On this clone itself: Other DNA sequences in the sample encode the same CDR3. The rearrangement joins TRBV5-1 to TRBJ1-4; D unclear. V lost 4 bases and J lost 4, with 11 bases in between. This CDR3 spans 14 amino acids. Germline V gene lookup returns CDR1 SGHRS and CDR2 YFSETQ. The CDR3 loop reads CASSLTGNNEKLFF. The CDR3 nucleotides are TGCGCCAGCAGCCTGACGGGGAATAATGAAAAACTGTTTTTT. The variable domain in full, completed from reference TRBV5-1 and TRBJ1-4, reads KAGVTQTPRYLIKTRGQQVTLSCSPISGHRSVSWYQQTPGQGLQFLFEYFSETQRNKGNFPGRFSGRQFSNSRSEMNVSTLELGDSALYLCASSLTGNNEKLFFGSGTQLSVL.

The V and J genes are TRBV10-3 and TRBJ1-1; 11 positions match TRBD1. The CDR3 spans 13 residues. CDR1 is ENHRY and CDR2 is SYGVKD in the germline V gene. V lost 7 bases to trimming and J lost 4 bases; unmatched junction nucleotides: 2. CDR3 in DNA: TGTGCCATCAAAGGACAGGGGGCCACTGAAGCTTTCTTT. It specifies CAIKGQGATEAFF.

The genes are TRBV5-4 and TRBJ2-3; tentative D call: TRBD2 (7 bases). Germline lookup yields CDR1 SGHNT and CDR2 YYREEE (reference sequence). The CDR3 runs 15 residues. The V end lost 4 bases, the J end lost 6 bases, and 18 bases lay between the germline ends. The CDR3 DNA sequence: TGTGCCAGCAGCCGAGACTGGGGGGGCGGTGATACGCAGTATTTT. Residues: CASSRDWGGGDTQYF. The full variable domain, in which reference TRBV5-4 and TRBJ2-3 provide the parts outside the CDR3, is ETGVTQSPTHLIKTRGQQVTLRCSSQSGHNTVSWYQQALGQGPQFIFQYYREEENGRGNFPPRFSGLQFPNYSSELNVNALELDDSALYLCASSRDWGGGDTQYFGPGTRLTVL.

This chain uses TRBV5-1 with TRBJ2-2, with D tentatively TRBD1 or TRBD2 (5 bases each). Trimming pared 4 bases from V and 6 bases from J, leaving 16 bases between. The germline V gene has CDR1 SGHRS and CDR2 YFSETQ. The CDR3 runs to 15 residues. CDR3 in amino acids: CASSAPGPRAGELFF. The DNA of the CDR3 is TGCGCCAGCAGCGCCCCGGGACCCAGGGCCGGGGAGCTGTTTTTT. The variable domain in full, completed from reference TRBV5-1 and TRBJ2-2, reads KAGVTQTPRYLIKTRGQQVTLSCSPISGHRSVSWYQQTPGQGLQFLFEYFSETQRNKGNFPGRFSGRQFSNSRSEMNVSTLELGDSALYLCASSAPGPRAGELFFGEGSRLTVL.

The chain links TRBV5-4 to TRBJ2-2; D call uncertain. V was trimmed by 2 bases and J by 3 bases, leaving 8 bases between them. Germline loops: CDR1 SGHNT, CDR2 YYREEE (reference sequence). CDR3 length equals 14 residues. The CDR3 DNA sequence: TGTGCCAGCAGCTTCCGTCGGGACACCGGGGAGCTGTTTTTT. As protein: CASSFRRDTGELFF.

V and J are TRBV29-1 and TRBJ2-7; D might be TRBD1 or TRBD2, each matching 5 bases. Germline CDR1 reads SQVTM; CDR2 reads ANQGSEA. V gave up 4 bases and J gave up 0 bases, with 13 bases separating them. The CDR3 contains 14 residues. CDR3 residues: CSVGGRFSSYEQYF. The DNA of the CDR3 is TGCAGCGTTGGGGGACGTTTCAGCTCCTACGAGCAGTACTTC.